This T cell receptor (beta chain) was recorded in a study of blood T cells in healthy people across ages. Findings and limits, study-wide: Comparison with aged donors showed that long-lived donors had more naive CD4+ cells and higher diversity. Among T cells, TCR beta diversity per million cells dropped roughly linearly as age rose.

This clonotype was counted between two and nine times. Its antigen is undetermined. PCR was performed a second time for about 6 to 12 cycles using a sample-barcoded 5' primer and a J-beta primer mix. TCRdb passed the 5' RACE reads through MiXCR, listing each CDR3 protein once. The sample holds roughly 1.5 million distinct CDR3 sequences, roughly two fifths seen once. The CDR3 contains 16 residues. The V gene lost 4 bases and the J gene lost 2 bases, with 15 bases spanning the gap. Per the germline V gene, CDR1 is KGHDR and CDR2 is SFDVKD. The chain employs TRBV24-1 and TRBJ2-3; a possible D gene is TRBD2 (5 bases). This TCR came from a woman between 18 and 29 years old in good health. Sequencing was carried out using blood. CDR3 nucleotide sequence: TGTGCCACCAGTGACCCACGGACTGACAACACAGATACGCAGTATTTT. Its translation: CATSDPRTDNTDTQYF.